These 24 T cell receptor beta chains share one sample of origin, sequenced in a study of blood T cell repertoires in COVID-19 (dated by TCRdb to the early 2020s). Library prep was done by the immunoSEQ multiplex PCR assay. TCRdb limited this immuneACCESS table to in-frame rearrangements with V and J called. A share of clones is missing; checked studies link under half to unresolved V genes, and the rest is unexplained. Recorded for this sample are around 180,000 clones; less than 85% of them occurred a single time. The leading ten clones occupy about 10% of the sample. Sequencing input: peripheral blood. These receptors originate from a woman aged 80 or older with active or convalescent COVID-19.

V is TRBV7-3 and J is TRBJ1-5; 9 nucleotides agree with TRBD1. The length of the CDR3 is 13 residues. The germline V gene has CDR1 SGHTA and CDR2 FQGTGA. The junction had 4 bases not matched to a gene; V was cut back by 4 bases and J by 9 bases. CDR3 sequence: CASSSTGGGPQHF. CDR3 nucleotides: TGTGCCAGCAGCTCCACAGGGGGCGGGCCCCAGCATTTT.

This chain links TRBV5-1 with TRBJ1-4; D possibly corresponds to TRBD1 (6 bases). V shed 5 bases and J shed 7 bases, with 18 bases lying between them. Germline CDR1 reads SGHRS; CDR2 reads YFSETQ. The CDR3 is 15 amino acids. The CDR3 here is CASRSTGLMGEKLFF. As DNA, the CDR3 is TGCGCCAGCAGGTCAACAGGGCTGATGGGTGAAAAACTGTTTTTT.

The chain couples TRBV6-5 to TRBJ2-5; D uncertain. The CDR3 has 13 amino acids. Trimming took 6 bases from V and 2 from J, leaving 10 bases between them. In germline, CDR1 is MNHEY, CDR2 SVGAGI. CDR3 in DNA: TGTGCCAGCAGCCGAGGTTGGCAAGAGACCCAGTACTTC. Translation: CASSRGWQETQYF.

This CDR3 reads CASSEGGLYNQPQHF. CDR3 coding DNA: TGTGCCAGCAGTGAAGGCGGACTGTACAATCAGCCCCAGCATTTT. The chain recombines TRBV6-1 with TRBJ1-5; D gene unclear. V was cut by 1 base and J by 3 bases, with 10 bases left in between. CDR3 length equals 15 residues. In germline, CDR1 is MNHNS, CDR2 SASEGT.

This clone was found once. Other DNA sequences in this sample translate to the same CDR3. The gene calls are TRBV5-1 and TRBJ1-1; D is perhaps TRBD1 (5 bases). CDR1 and CDR2 (germline): SGHRS, YFSETQ. The CDR3 extends over 13 amino acids. The V end was cut by 2 bases, the J end by 1 base, with 6 bases between. CDR3 amino acids: CASSLTGNTEAFF. CDR3 coding DNA: TGCGCCAGCAGCTTAACAGGGAACACTGAAGCTTTCTTT.

The chain uses TRBV5-6 and TRBJ1-2; TRBD1 agrees at 11 bases. CDR3 size: 14 residues. The germline V gene has CDR1 SGHDT and CDR2 YYEEEE. V dropped 3 bases and J dropped 3; count of bases not matched to a gene: 1. The CDR3 spells CASSWDRGDYGYTF. As DNA, the CDR3 is TGTGCCAGCAGCTGGGACAGGGGGGACTATGGCTACACCTTC.

This clone has only a few counts. The rearrangement uses TRBV6-6 and TRBJ1-4; the D is unclear. The CDR3 has 14 residues. Germline V gene data show CDR1 as MNHNY and CDR2 as SVGAGI (reference sequence). Trimming took off 5 bases at V and 1 base at J, with 8 bases between the two ends. The CDR3 region is CASSLGRTNEKLFF. The CDR3 bases are TGTGCCAGCAGTCTAGGGAGAACTAATGAAAAACTGTTTTTT.

This chain's CDR3 is CASSRTGSNQPQHF. The CDR3 nucleotides are TGTGCCAGCAGTAGAACAGGCAGCAATCAGCCCCAGCATTTT. The chain recombines TRBV27 with TRBJ1-5; D may be TRBD1 (5 bases). Germline CDR1 is MNHEY and CDR2 is SMNVEV (reference sequence). Between the trimmed V and J ends, which lost 5 bases and 1 base, there was a span of 9 bases. The CDR3 runs 14 residues.

The chain couples TRBV15 to TRBJ2-7; D perhaps matches TRBD1 (5 bases). V was pared by 5 bases and J by 1 base, with 12 bases between. The germline gives CDR1 LNHNV, CDR2 YYDKDF (reference sequence). The CDR3 runs 14 residues. For the CDR3, the DNA is TGTGCCACCAGCTTAAGAACAGGATCCTACGAGCAGTACTTC. Its translation is CATSLRTGSYEQYF.

V and J are TRBV6-5 and TRBJ2-7; D not certain. This CDR3 spans 13 amino acids. V gave up 6 bases and J gave up 3 bases, with 12 bases separating them. The germline gives CDR1 MNHEY, CDR2 SVGAGI. CDR3 DNA sequence: TGTGCCAGCAGGGAGTCAAGCTACTACGAGCAGTACTTC. Translated, it gives CASRESSYYEQYF.

The rearrangement joins TRBV9 to TRBJ2-1; TRBD2 matches 7 bases. The CDR3 has 15 residues. Unmatched junction bases numbered 10, after V lost 3 bases and J lost 7 bases. The V gene's germline CDR1 is SGDLS and CDR2 YYNGEE. The CDR3 is CASSATSAYSNEQFF. The CDR3 DNA sequence: TGTGCCAGCAGCGCAACTAGCGCGTACTCAAATGAGCAGTTCTTC.

The J gene is TRBJ1-2, the V gene TRBV7-9, with 7 bases aligning to TRBD1. The CDR3 contains 13 residues. Germline CDR1 reads SEHNR; CDR2 reads FQNEAQ (reference sequence). V trimming: 6 bases; J trimming: 4 bases; junction bases outside the gene matches: 5. The CDR3 DNA sequence: TGTGCCAGCAGTTCACAGGGGACCTATGGCTACACCTTC. It codes for CASSSQGTYGYTF.

The chain joins TRBV9 to TRBJ2-2; 15 nucleotides align to TRBD2. V shed 3 bases, J shed 7 bases, and the junction held 4 bases outside the gene matches. CDR1 is SGDLS, CDR2 YYNGEE, per germline. The CDR3 is 16 residues long. The CDR3 loop reads CASSAGTSGRSGELFF. The CDR3 DNA follows: TGTGCCAGCAGCGCCGGGACTAGCGGGAGGAGCGGGGAGCTGTTTTTT.

As DNA, the CDR3 is TGTGCCACCACACCTCAGGACAGGGTGAAGACCCAGTACTTC. It encodes CATTPQDRVKTQYF. The chain joins TRBV6-5 to TRBJ2-5; 8 positions match TRBD1. V lost 10 bases, J lost 6 bases, and 13 bases stayed unmatched. In germline, CDR1 is MNHEY, CDR2 SVGAGI. This CDR3 is built from 14 residues.

The rearrangement joins TRBV28 to TRBJ1-3, with D hard to call. The V gene's germline CDR1 is MDHEN and CDR2 SYDVKM. This CDR3 spans 17 amino acids. Trimming removed 4 bases from V and 0 bases from J, with 16 bases in between. CDR3 sequence reads: CASSSETTPSSGNTIYF. The DNA of the CDR3 is TGTGCCAGCAGTTCCGAAACGACCCCTAGCTCTGGAAACACCATATATTTT. Using reference TRBV28 and TRBJ1-3 for the parts outside the CDR3, the full variable domain is DVKVTQSSRYLVKRTGEKVFLECVQDMDHENMFWYRQDPGLGLRLIYFSYDVKMKEKGDIPEGYSVSREKKERFSLILESASTNQTSMYLCASSSETTPSSGNTIYFGEGSWLTVV.

This sequence joins TRBV11-3 and TRBJ2-2, with a tentative D call TRBD1 (5 bases). The CDR3 consists of 14 residues. Trimming left V 6 bases short and J 2 bases short, with 10 bases between. Looked up from germline, CDR1 is SGHNT and CDR2 is YENEEA. The CDR3 sequence: CASSAGPNTGELFF. CDR3 coding DNA: TGTGCCAGCAGTGCAGGGCCTAACACCGGGGAGCTGTTTTTT.

The chain couples TRBV2 to TRBJ2-7, with D perhaps matching TRBD1 (6 bases). Trimming cost V 7 bases and J 1 base, with 14 bases left between them. CDR3 size: 14 residues. Germline CDR1 SNHLY, CDR2 FYNNEI. The CDR3 nucleotides are TGTGCCAGCAAATTGCGGACAGATTCCTACGAGCAGTACTTC. It specifies CASKLRTDSYEQYF.

The chain recombines TRBV4-2 with TRBJ2-7, with a weak D call TRBD2 (6 bases). The CDR3 extends over 16 amino acids. Germline lookup yields CDR1 LGHNA and CDR2 YNFKEQ. Deletions cut 3 bases from V and 2 bases from J, with 17 bases between. This CDR3 is CASSQRAGLSTYEQYF. The CDR3 bases are TGTGCCAGCAGCCAGCGGGCGGGGCTATCGACCTACGAGCAGTACTTC.

This rearrangement joins TRBV27 to TRBJ1-2; 8 bases are a match to TRBD1. CDR3 size: 13 residues. The V gene's germline CDR1 is MNHEY and CDR2 SMNVEV (reference sequence). The V and J ends lost 6 bases and 3 bases, in that order; junction bases with no gene match: 3. The CDR3 DNA reads as TGTGCCAGCAGACGGACAGGGTACTATGGCTACACCTTC. Its protein product is CASRRTGYYGYTF.

The rearrangement joins TRBV30 to TRBJ1-4, with 8 bases that match TRBD1. This CDR3 spans 14 amino acids. Germline CDR1 GTSNPN, CDR2 SVGIG (reference sequence). V lost 5 bases, J lost 7 bases, and 9 bases stayed unmatched. CDR3 in DNA: TGTGCCTGGGGACAGGGCCACGGGGGTGAAAAACTGTTTTTT. This codes for CAWGQGHGGEKLFF.

V and J are TRBV28 and TRBJ2-3, with 7 bases matching TRBD2. J gave up 6 bases and V 6 bases, and 6 bases lay outside the gene matches. The length of the CDR3 is 13 residues. The germline CDR1 and CDR2 sequences are MDHEN and SYDVKM. The CDR3 nucleotides read TGTGCCAGCAGGATAGCGGGTTCGGATACGCAGTATTTT. This codes for CASRIAGSDTQYF.

This clone appeared a single time. The chain has TRBV11-3 and TRBJ2-3, with 11 nucleotides matching TRBD2. V shed 5 bases and J 5 bases; nucleotides not matched to a gene: 3. Per germline, CDR1 SGHNT and CDR2 YENEEA. The CDR3 contains 14 residues. This CDR3 is CASSPGLAGDTQYF. CDR3 DNA sequence: TGTGCCAGCAGCCCCGGACTAGCGGGAGATACGCAGTATTTT.

The rearrangement joins TRBV7-3 to TRBJ2-1, with 16 bases fitting TRBD2. V gave up 5 bases and J gave up 5 bases; unmatched junction bases: 15. Germline values: CDR1 SGHTA, CDR2 FQGTGA. This CDR3 spans 20 amino acids. Here the CDR3 DNA reads TGTGCCAGCAGCCCCCGAAGTTTTGCCGGGACTAGCGGGAGGGACAATGAGCAGTTCTTC. Its translation is CASSPRSFAGTSGRDNEQFF.

As DNA, the CDR3 is TGTGCCAGCAGCCCGACAGGGGGCGGGACAGATACGCAGTATTTT. Amino acids: CASSPTGGGTDTQYF. The chain recombines TRBV28 with TRBJ2-3; 10 bases fit TRBD1. The CDR3 has 15 amino acids. Losses at the gene ends were 6 bases for V and 3 bases for J; bases not matched to a gene: 6. Germline V CDR1 and CDR2: MDHEN, SYDVKM.